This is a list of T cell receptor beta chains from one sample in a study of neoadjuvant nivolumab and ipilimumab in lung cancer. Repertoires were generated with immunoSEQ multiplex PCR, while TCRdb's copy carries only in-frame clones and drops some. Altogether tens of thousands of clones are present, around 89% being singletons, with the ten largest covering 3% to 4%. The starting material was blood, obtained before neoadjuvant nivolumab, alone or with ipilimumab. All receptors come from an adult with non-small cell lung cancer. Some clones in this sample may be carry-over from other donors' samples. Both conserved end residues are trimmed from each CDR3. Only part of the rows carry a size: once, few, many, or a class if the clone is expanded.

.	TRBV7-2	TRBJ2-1	ASSVGAGTTNEQF
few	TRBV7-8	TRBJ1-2	ASSPGRGSSGYT
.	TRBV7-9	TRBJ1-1	ASSLDGQVQAF
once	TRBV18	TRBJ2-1	ASSTKLAGGSSYNEQF
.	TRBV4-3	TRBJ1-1	ASSQDLGTGFEAF
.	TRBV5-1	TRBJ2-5	ASSPEGAGGIGETQY
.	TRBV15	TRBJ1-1	ATSRARLGEAF
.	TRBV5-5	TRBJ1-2	ASSQDLTGGYYGYT
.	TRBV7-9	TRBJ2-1	ASSLAPGLAYNEQF
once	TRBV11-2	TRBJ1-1	ASSQGPRYEAF
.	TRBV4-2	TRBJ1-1	ASSSGGDTEAF
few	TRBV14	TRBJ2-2	ASSQSAGELF
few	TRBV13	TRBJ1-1	ASNLWDTEAF
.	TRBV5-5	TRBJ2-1	ASSTFLVNNEQF
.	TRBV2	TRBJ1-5	ASSTGNTGRVSNQPQH
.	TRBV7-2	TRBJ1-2	ASNSRDIWGYT
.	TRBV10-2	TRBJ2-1	ASSVGSGRARQNEQF
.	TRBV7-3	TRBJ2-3	ASSSELADTQY
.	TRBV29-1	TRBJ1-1	SVAGRGGYTEAF
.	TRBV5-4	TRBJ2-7	ASSLAGTSGSLAYEQY
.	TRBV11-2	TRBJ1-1	ASSLARSGTEAF
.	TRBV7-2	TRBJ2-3	ASSLQGALNTQY
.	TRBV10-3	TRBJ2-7	AISELIYEQY
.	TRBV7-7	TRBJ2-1	ASSLRGLF
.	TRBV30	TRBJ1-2	AWRSRAPNYGYT